This entry is about one T cell receptor beta chain. Its antigen is still unknown. The data are from a study of cytomegalovirus exposure and HLA in healthy donors. Findings and limits, study-wide: No immune exposure information besides CMV serostatus was available.

The PCR contained 60 Vbeta and 13 Jbeta primers. Data came from immunoSEQ multiplex PCR; TCRdb stores just in-frame clones and leaves some out. The sample holds more than 95,000 clones; 64% are singletons and the top ten take 3.2%. V lost 2 bases, J lost 4 bases, and 14 bases lay in between. The CDR3 covers 14 residues. From germline, CDR1 is SQVTM and CDR2 ANQGSEA. The chain has TRBV29-1 and TRBJ1-2; D gene ambiguous. The sequenced sample was PBMCs. The clonotype was recovered from a man aged 55 to 70 in good health and CMV-seronegative. In nucleotides, the CDR3 is TGCAGCGTTGAAAAATATACTGCCTCCTATGGCTACACCTTC. This encodes CSVEKYTASYGYTF. Drawing the rest from reference TRBV29-1 and TRBJ1-2, the complete variable domain is SAVISQKPSRDICQRGTSLTIQCQVDSQVTMMFWYRQQPGQSLTLIATANQGSEATYESGFVIDKFPISRPNLTFSTLTVSNMSPEDSSIYLCSVEKYTASYGYTFGSGTRLTVV.